This T cell receptor beta chain was profiled in a study of OX40 agonist ivuxolimab in advanced cancers. About the study as a whole: Ivuxolimab was a fully human IgG2 agonistic monoclonal antibody targeting the costimulatory receptor OX40 (CD134). Intravenous ivuxolimab was administered to patients every 2 weeks at six dose levels: 0.01, 0.1, 0.3, 1.5, 3 and 10 mg/kg. Of the approximately 50 patients in dose escalation, about 19 had hepatocellular carcinoma, approximately 15 had melanoma, 9 had renal cell carcinoma and 9 had head and neck cancer. The dose-escalation cohort was about 83% male with a mean age of 60 years, ranging from roughly 23 to 79. Prior anti-PD-1, anti-PD-L1 or anti-CTLA-4 therapy was permitted, and checkpoint inhibitors had been received by roughly 42% of dose-escalation patients. Partial responses were achieved by three dose-escalation patients, of whom one had hepatocellular carcinoma and two had cutaneous melanoma. Peripheral TCRbeta sequencing aimed to test whether ivuxolimab altered TCR sequence diversity and caused clonal T-cell expansion. The paper reports the monotherapy dose-escalation portion (N = 52 patients) of the phase I ivuxolimab trial.

The cysteine opens and the phenylalanine closes a CDR3 of 15 amino acids. The retained sequence is limited to the CDR3, 45 bases, with the frame set at the first base. Taken from the germline V gene (reference sequence), the CDR1 and CDR2 loops are SGHNT and YYREEE. The junction shows trimming of 7 bases on V and 2 bases on J, plus 19 bases between the germline ends. The paper's findings and limits, for the study overall: After ivuxolimab, CD8+ T cells had more expanded clones than CD4+ T cells on average. Low levels of normalized T-cell clonal expansion were also seen in some nonresponding patients. In partial responders in the 0.1-3.0 mg/kg groups, normalized peripheral clonal expansion was found to be among the lowest, especially among CD8+ T cells. Clonal expansion of both CD4+ and CD8+ blood T cells was observed from baseline to week 6 at doses 0.1 to 3.0 mg/kg. Antigen specificity was not determined for the clonally expanded peripheral T cells.

Genomic DNA was isolated from the sorted cells so that the TCRbeta CDR3 region could be sequenced. TCRbeta CDR3 regions were sequenced using the immunoSEQ Assay. TCRdb holds this immuneACCESS table with in-frame rearrangements only. Some clones are missing; in checked studies, unresolved V genes explain under half, and the rest has no known cause. The sample profile shows roughly 84,000 clones; about 84% of them were found once. Jointly, the top ten make up 3.5% to 6% of the sample. Patients with autoimmune disease history or receiving systemic immunosuppression were excluded from the trial. In every dose cohort, peripheral blood was drawn for TCR sequencing at baseline, cycle 4 day 1, and cycle 7 day 1. The samples were drawn from a first-in-human, open-label, multicenter phase I dose-escalation trial of ivuxolimab. The trial enrolled adults with locally advanced or metastatic head and neck squamous cell, hepatocellular, melanoma or renal cell carcinoma. CD4+ and CD8+ T cells were sorted separately from peripheral blood before TCR sequencing.

Comment on this clone: Its antigen is still unknown. No base quality information exists; no much larger clone differs at one position.

The chain is encoded by TRBV5-4 joined to TRBJ2-7, with TRBD1 tentatively as D gene (6 bases match). The receptor was derived from an adult with an advanced solid tumor such as melanoma, head and neck, liver or kidney cancer. This sample comprised CD4+ or CD8+ T cells sorted from blood, obtained in a trial of the OX40 agonist ivuxolimab. The bases read TGTGCCAGCGGACCACGACAGGAGTACACCTACGAGCAGTACTTC. Its translation reads: CASGPRQEYTYEQYF.